A single T cell receptor (beta chain) is shown here with its context. What it binds is unknown. The same CDR3 can be traced to other DNA sequences in this sample. The sample originates from a study of shared clonotypes between healthy human individuals. Points from the study as a whole: A few donors showed sharing of about 4.6% of naive CD4 clonotypes.

Replicate PCRs from sorted subsets contained roughly 190 ng DNA, which is around 29,000 T cell genomes. Method: immunoSEQ multiplex PCR; TCRdb's copy keeps in-frame clones and lacks some. The sample holds nearly 1 million clones, 76% seen once. The CDR3 has 15 amino acids. Germline lookup yields CDR1 SGHNT and CDR2 YYREEE (reference sequence). The V gene end was trimmed by 0 bases and the J gene end by 4 bases; junction bases not matched to a gene: 5. The receptor was derived from a man in his late teens or twenties in good health. Sequenced material: memory CD4+ T cells sorted from blood. Noted subset: CD45RA-negative fraction. The chain employs TRBV5-4 and TRBJ2-7; 9 nucleotides align to TRBD1. CDR3 sequence reads: CASSLGGGQGYEQYF. The CDR3 DNA is TGTGCCAGCAGCTTGGGAGGTGGACAGGGGTACGAGCAGTACTTC.